The 30 T cell receptor beta chains below were found in one sample sequenced in a study of blood T cells in healthy people across ages. Primers used in a second PCR of about 6 to 11 cycles were a sample-barcoded 5' primer and a J-beta primer mix. TCRdb reprocessed the 5' RACE reads with MiXCR, giving one entry per CDR3 protein. The sample has fewer than 950,000 distinct CDR3 sequences; about 36% are singletons. The sample consisted of blood. Source of these receptors: a man between 18 and 29 years old in good health.

This clonotype was counted many times. V and J are TRBV12-3 or TRBV12-4 and TRBJ1-2, with D hard to call. The CDR3 extends over 11 amino acids. V was cut by 6 bases and J by 4 bases, with 6 bases left in between. Here the CDR3 DNA reads TGTGCCAGCAGCTCAGCCTATGGCTACACCTTC. Translated, it gives CASSSAYGYTF.

This clonotype was seen a few times. The V and J genes are TRBV20-1 and TRBJ2-1, with 9 bases fitting TRBD2. Trimming removed 6 bases from V and 4 bases from J; junction bases left unmatched: 7. CDR3 length equals 14 residues. Germline V gives CDR1 DFQATT, CDR2 SNEGSKA (reference sequence). The CDR3 DNA is TGCAGTGCCCGGACTAGCGAGGGATACAATGAGCAGTTCTTC. This translates into CSARTSEGYNEQFF.

The V and J genes are TRBV12-3 or TRBV12-4 and TRBJ2-5, with D perhaps matching TRBD1 (5 bases). The DNA end favors TRBJ2-7, so the J call may be wrong. This CDR3 comprises 12 residues. Written as DNA, the CDR3 is TGTGCCAGCAGCCCGGGCAGGGCCGAGCAGTACTTC. Protein sequence: CASSPGRAEQYF.

This clonotype has a handful of counts. This chain joins TRBV12-3 or TRBV12-4 and TRBJ2-1, with D perhaps matching TRBD1 (6 bases). V dropped 6 bases and J dropped 4 bases, with 16 bases sitting between them. The CDR3 contains 15 residues. CDR3 loop: CASRSGTTFYNEQFF. DNA for the CDR3: TGTGCCAGCAGGTCGGGGACAACCTTTTACAATGAGCAGTTCTTC.

The CDR3 is CASSSPTSGDPYEQYF. For the CDR3, the DNA is TGTGCCAGCAGCTCCCCCACTAGCGGGGATCCCTACGAGCAGTACTTC. The chain joins TRBV7-2 to TRBJ2-7; TRBD2 matches at 10 bases. Germline V gene lookup returns CDR1 SGHTA and CDR2 FQGNSA. This CDR3 comprises 16 residues. V trimming: 4 bases; J trimming: 2 bases; junction bases outside the gene matches: 8.

The rearrangement links TRBV27 to TRBJ2-2; no clear D. The CDR3 contains 12 residues. V was cut by 6 bases and J by 7 bases, with 9 bases left in between. Germline CDR1 reads MNHEY; CDR2 reads SMNVEV (reference sequence). The CDR3 here is CASSARNGELFF. The CDR3 DNA sequence: TGTGCCAGCAGCGCTAGGAACGGGGAGCTGTTTTTT.

J is TRBJ2-5 and V is TRBV6-6; tentatively, D is TRBD1 or TRBD2 (5 bases each). This CDR3 is 15 amino acids long. From germline, CDR1 is MNHNY and CDR2 SVGAGI (reference sequence). V was pared by 5 bases and J by 2 bases, with 15 bases between. The CDR3 reads CASSSPEWGQETQYF. The DNA of the CDR3 is TGTGCCAGCAGTAGCCCCGAGTGGGGGCAAGAGACCCAGTACTTC.

The chain couples TRBV6-2 or TRBV6-3 to TRBJ1-1; no clear D gene. Germline assignment: CDR1 MNHEY and CDR2 SVGEGT. V was cut by 2 bases and J by 4 bases, with 8 bases left in between. CDR3 length equals 13 residues. The CDR3: CASSYRGSTEAFF. CDR3 in DNA: TGTGCCAGCAGTTACCGTGGGTCCACTGAAGCTTTCTTT.

V and J are TRBV13 and TRBJ2-6, with D possibly matching TRBD1 (6 bases). Trimming took 5 bases from V and 4 from J, leaving 15 bases between them. Germline lookup yields CDR1 PRHDT and CDR2 FYEKMQ (reference sequence). The CDR3 length is 16 residues. The CDR3 loop reads CASSKDRGPGANVLTF. Here the CDR3 DNA reads TGTGCCAGCAGCAAGGACAGAGGGCCCGGGGCCAACGTCCTGACTTTC.

For the CDR3, the DNA is TGTGCCAGCAGTGAAGCCCCCGGAAGACGACTCCCTGATACGCAGTATTTT. Translation: CASSEAPGRRLPDTQYF. This chain joins TRBV2 and TRBJ2-3; D is uncertain. With 0 bases removed from V and 6 bases from J, the gap between germline ends came to 19 bases. CDR1 and CDR2 (germline): SNHLY, FYNNEI. CDR3 length: 17 amino acids.

With regard to this clonotype: This may stem from a read error, because a much larger clone lies one nucleotide away. V and J are TRBV20-1 and TRBJ2-7; D may be TRBD2 (5 bases). Trimming took off 6 bases at V and 2 bases at J, with 17 bases between the two ends. CDR1 is DFQATT, CDR2 SNEGSKA, per germline (reference sequence). The CDR3 loop spans 14 amino acids. The CDR3 region is CSATVLGPPYEQYF. CDR3 DNA sequence: TGCAGTGCCACTGTACTAGGCCCACCCTACGAGCAGTACTTC.

The genes are TRBV6-2 or TRBV6-3 and TRBJ2-7; tentatively, D is TRBD2 (6 bases). V was cut by 4 bases and J by 0 bases, with 13 bases left in between. Germline loops: CDR1 MNHEY, CDR2 SVGEGT. The CDR3 extends over 15 amino acids. CDR3 DNA: TGTGCCAGCAGTTTGGTAGCGGATGGCTCCTACGAGCAGTACTTC. Its protein product is CASSLVADGSYEQYF.

This clonotype was counted between two and nine times. The CDR3 protein is CASSLAQGIDGYTF. DNA for the CDR3: TGTGCCAGCAGCTTAGCACAGGGGATTGATGGCTACACCTTC. The chain recombines TRBV7-9 with TRBJ1-2; 7 bases line up with TRBD1. This CDR3 comprises 14 residues. Germline V gene data show CDR1 as SEHNR and CDR2 as FQNEAQ (reference sequence). V lost 0 bases, J lost 6 bases, and 4 bases stayed unmatched.

The genes are TRBV4-2 and TRBJ1-1, with a possible D match to TRBD1 (6 bases). The germline CDR1 and CDR2 sequences are LGHNA and YNFKEQ. V dropped 0 bases and J dropped 5 bases, with 22 bases sitting between them. This CDR3 is 18 amino acids long. The CDR3: CASSQEGGWVVDDTEAFF. The CDR3 DNA reads TGTGCCAGCAGCCAAGAGGGGGGCTGGGTGGTAGACGATACTGAAGCTTTCTTT.

This clonotype showed up many times. At one end the junction does not follow the germline gene, possibly because of a read error. The gene calls are TRBV20-1 and TRBJ1-2; D possibly corresponds to TRBD1 (5 bases). The CDR3 is 12 residues long. CDR1 and CDR2 (germline): DFQATT, SNEGSKA (reference sequence). CDR3 loop: CSARDRDYAYTF. The CDR3 coding sequence is TGCAGTGCTAGAGATCGGGACTATGCCTACACCTTC.

A note on this clonotype: An end of the junction does not agree with germline; a read error may underlie this. The chain couples TRBV4-1 to TRBJ2-1, with 13 bases that match TRBD2. The CDR3 loop spans 17 amino acids. The germline V gene has CDR1 MGHRA and CDR2 YSYEKL. The CDR3 bases are TGCGCCGGCAGCCCTTACGGGACTAGCGGGGATTACAATGAGCAGTTCTTC. As protein: CAGSPYGTSGDYNEQFF.

This clonotype was recorded at least ten times. The chain employs TRBV7-2 and TRBJ2-7, with D possibly being TRBD1 (6 bases). This CDR3 comprises 15 residues. Germline V gene lookup returns CDR1 SGHTA and CDR2 FQGNSA. V was pared by 5 bases and J by 5 bases, with 19 bases between. This chain's CDR3 is CASSASVGHPNEQYF. Written as DNA, the CDR3 is TGTGCCAGCAGCGCGTCCGTGGGACACCCCAACGAGCAGTACTTC.

The chain has TRBV24-1 and TRBJ2-5; 8 nucleotides line up with TRBD2. Trimming took 2 bases from V and 11 from J; bases not matched to a gene: 15. The CDR3 consists of 16 residues. The germline CDR1 and CDR2 sequences are KGHDR and SFDVKD. DNA of the CDR3: TGTGCCACCAGTGATTCCGGGACTAGGGACCTCAATGAGCAGTACTTC. Its translation: CATSDSGTRDLNEQYF.

Turning to this clonotype: A read error may be the cause here, since a much bigger clone is one base away. The chain recombines TRBV7-7 with TRBJ2-7, with unresolved D. Gene TRBJ2-5 matches the end of the DNA better, so the J call may be wrong. Germline values: CDR1 SSHAT, CDR2 FNYEAQ (reference sequence). CDR3 length: 13 residues. The CDR3 bases are TGTGCTGGCAGCCCCCCCGGTGTGGGGACCCAGTACTTC. Translated: CAGSPPGVGTQYF.

This clonotype showed up just a few times. The V gene is TRBV12-3 or TRBV12-4, the J gene TRBJ2-7; D uncertain. The CDR3 runs 14 residues. The ends were cut back, 3 bases at V and 5 bases at J, with 14 bases in the middle. CDR3 in DNA: TGTGCCAGCAGTTTCGGGCAGGTGATGGACGAGCAGTACTTC. The encoded protein is CASSFGQVMDEQYF.

The rearrangement links TRBV20-1 to TRBJ2-2; TRBD1 might be the D (6 bases). V was clipped by 0 bases and J by 5 bases, with 19 bases between them. The germline V gene encodes CDR1 DFQATT and CDR2 SNEGSKA (reference sequence). The CDR3 is 17 amino acids. CDR3 sequence reads: CSARDRVQGPKTGELFF. The DNA of the CDR3 is TGCAGTGCTAGAGATCGAGTACAGGGCCCCAAGACCGGGGAGCTGTTTTTT.

The chain couples TRBV2 to TRBJ2-5, with D perhaps assigned TRBD1 or TRBD2 (5 bases each). The V gene's germline CDR1 is SNHLY and CDR2 FYNNEI. The V end lost 7 bases, the J end lost 9 bases, and 15 bases lay between the germline ends. The CDR3 sequence is 12 residues long. For the CDR3, the DNA is TGTGCCAGCAAAGGGACCCCCTCGTCCCAGTACTTC. This translates into CASKGTPSSQYF.

This clonotype was recorded at least ten times. The chain is built from TRBV20-1 and TRBJ2-1; tentative D call: TRBD2 (6 bases). V was trimmed by 6 bases and J by 4 bases, leaving 16 bases between them. This CDR3 spans 14 amino acids. Germline V gene lookup returns CDR1 DFQATT and CDR2 SNEGSKA (reference sequence). As DNA, the CDR3 is TGCAGTGCCCTAGTAGCAGGGAGGTACAATGAGCAGTTCTTC. Protein sequence: CSALVAGRYNEQFF.

The chain joins TRBV20-1 to TRBJ1-6; possibly TRBD1 for D (6 bases). Between the trimmed V and J ends, which lost 5 bases and 6 bases, there was a span of 14 bases. Germline V gene sequence: CDR1 DFQATT, CDR2 SNEGSKA (reference sequence). The CDR3 extends over 14 amino acids. CDR3 sequence: CSALRADSNSPLHF. In DNA, the CDR3 is TGCAGTGCTCTTCGTGCGGACAGTAATTCACCCCTCCACTTT.

With respect to this clonotype: A read error is possible here, since a much larger clone lies one base away. This sequence joins TRBV6-2 or TRBV6-3 and TRBJ1-2, with D unresolved. The germline gives CDR1 MNHEY, CDR2 SVGEGT. Trimming took off 0 bases at V and 7 bases at J, with 12 bases between the two ends. CDR3 length: 14 amino acids. CDR3 sequence: CASSYSIRLAGYTF. CDR3 sequence (DNA): TGTGCCAGCAGTTACTCGATCAGGCTGGCTGGCTACACCTTC.

This clonotype has a handful of counts. The chain couples TRBV7-2 to TRBJ1-2; D is ambiguous. Germline V CDR1 and CDR2: SGHTA, FQGNSA. This CDR3 comprises 13 residues. V lost 6 bases and J 4 bases, leaving 12 bases between the germline ends. The CDR3 is CASRVSSPYGYTF. The CDR3 nucleotides are TGTGCCAGCAGAGTTAGCAGCCCCTATGGCTACACCTTC.

The V call is TRBV30, the J call TRBJ1-1; no clear D. The V end lost 8 bases, the J end lost 1 base, and 8 bases lay between the germline ends. CDR1 is GTSNPN, CDR2 SVGIG, per germline (reference sequence). The CDR3 contains 11 residues. CDR3 coding DNA: TGTGCCGCAGAACGGAACACTGAAGCTTTCTTT. It specifies CAAERNTEAFF.

The rearrangement joins TRBV5-1 to TRBJ1-5; 9 bases align to TRBD1. This CDR3 is built from 15 residues. The V gene end was trimmed by 0 bases and the J gene end by 6 bases; junction bases not matched to a gene: 4. From germline, CDR1 is SGHRS and CDR2 YFSETQ. CDR3 sequence: CASSLGDREAQPQHF. CDR3 nucleotide sequence: TGCGCCAGCAGCTTGGGGGACAGGGAGGCTCAGCCCCAGCATTTT.

V gene TRBV12-3 or TRBV12-4 combines with J gene TRBJ2-7, with no clear D. The CDR3 is made up of 12 amino acids. Trimming stripped 8 bases from V and 6 bases from J, with 14 bases between. As DNA, the CDR3 is TGTGCCAGCGCCCGGCTGGGAAGCGAGCAGTACTTC. Amino acid sequence: CASARLGSEQYF.

V and J are TRBV7-9 and TRBJ1-6; perhaps TRBD1 as D (6 bases). Germline CDR1 reads SEHNR; CDR2 reads FQNEAQ (reference sequence). V lost 1 base, J lost 6 bases, and 13 bases lay in between. The CDR3 consists of 16 residues. As DNA, the CDR3 is TGTGCCAGCAGCTTAGACTCGGACAGCCTTAATTCACCCCTCCACTTT. Translating gives CASSLDSDSLNSPLHF. Together with reference TRBV7-9 and TRBJ1-6, the CDR3 gives the full variable domain: DTGVSQNPRHKITKRGQNVTFRCDPISEHNRLYWYRQTLGQGPEFLTYFQNEAQLEKSRLLSDRFSAERPKGSFSTLEIQRTEQGDSAMYLCASSLDSDSLNSPLHFGNGTRLTVT.